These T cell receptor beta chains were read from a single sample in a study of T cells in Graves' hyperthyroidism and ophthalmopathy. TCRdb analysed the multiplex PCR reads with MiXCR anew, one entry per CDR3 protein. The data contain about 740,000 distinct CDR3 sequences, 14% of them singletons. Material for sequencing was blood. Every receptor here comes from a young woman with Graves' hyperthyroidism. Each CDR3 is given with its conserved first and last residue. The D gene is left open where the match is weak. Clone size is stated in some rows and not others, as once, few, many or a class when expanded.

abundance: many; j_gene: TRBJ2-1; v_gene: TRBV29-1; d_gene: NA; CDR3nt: TGCAGCGTTGAAGATAGGGCGGAGTGGTACAATGAGCAGTTCTTC; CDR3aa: CSVEDRAEWYNEQFF
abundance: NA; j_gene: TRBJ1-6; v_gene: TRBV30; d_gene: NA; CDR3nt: TGTGCCTGGAGAACCCCGGGCAGCCTTGGGTCACCCCTCCACTTT; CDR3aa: CAWRTPGSLGSPLHF
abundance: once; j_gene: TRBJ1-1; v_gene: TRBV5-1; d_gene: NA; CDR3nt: TGCGCCAGCAGCTTGGCGCGGGGGGAGGTGAACACTGAAGCTTTCTTT; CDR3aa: CASSLARGEVNTEAFF
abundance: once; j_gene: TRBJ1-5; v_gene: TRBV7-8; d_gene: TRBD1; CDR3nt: TGTGCCAGCAGCCCGGGGACAGGGCAGGATCAGCCCCAGCATTTT; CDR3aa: CASSPGTGQDQPQHF
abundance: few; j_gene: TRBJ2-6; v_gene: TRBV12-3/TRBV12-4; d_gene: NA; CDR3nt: TGTGCCAGCAGTTTAAATATCGGAGGACCGTCGAGAATCGGGGCCAACGTCCTGACTTTC; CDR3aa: CASSLNIGGPSRIGANVLTF
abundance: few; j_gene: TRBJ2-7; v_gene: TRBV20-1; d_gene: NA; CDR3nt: TGCAGTGCCCCAGGGGTTGGGGAGTACGAGCAGTACTTC; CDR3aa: CSAPGVGEYEQYF
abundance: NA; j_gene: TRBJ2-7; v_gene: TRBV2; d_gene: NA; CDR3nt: TGTGCCCTCGTCGACGGGAGATCCTACGCGCAGTACTTC; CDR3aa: CALVDGRSYAQYF
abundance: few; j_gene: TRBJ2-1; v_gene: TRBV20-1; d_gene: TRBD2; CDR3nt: TGCAGTGCTAGAGATCGACTAGCTTGGTGGGGTGAGCAGTTCTTC; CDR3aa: CSARDRLAWWGEQFF
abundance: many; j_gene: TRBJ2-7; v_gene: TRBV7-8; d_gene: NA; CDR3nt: TGTGCCAGCAGTGTTCGCTGGCGCCAGGGCTCCTACGAGCAGTACTTC; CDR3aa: CASSVRWRQGSYEQYF
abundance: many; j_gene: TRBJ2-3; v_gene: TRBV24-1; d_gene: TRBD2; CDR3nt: TGTGCCACCATGGCAAGCGGGAAATCGCAGTCTAGCACAGATACGCAGTATTTT; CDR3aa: CATMASGKSQSSTDTQYF
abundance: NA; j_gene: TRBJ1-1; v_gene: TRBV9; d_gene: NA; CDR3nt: TGTGCCAGCAGCGCCTCTATGGGGACTGAAGCTTTCTTT; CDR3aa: CASSASMGTEAFF
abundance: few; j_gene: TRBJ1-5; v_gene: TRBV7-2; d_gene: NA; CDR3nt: TGTGCCAGCAGCTTAGAAGTCTACGGCAATCAGCCCCAGCATTTT; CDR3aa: CASSLEVYGNQPQHF
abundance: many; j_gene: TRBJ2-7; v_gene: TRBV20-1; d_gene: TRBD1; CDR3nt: TGCAGTGCTAGACCAGGACAGGGTGGGACCTACGAGCAGTACTTC; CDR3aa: CSARPGQGGTYEQYF
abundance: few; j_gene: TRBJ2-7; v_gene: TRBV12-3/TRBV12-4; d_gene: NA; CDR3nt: TGTGCCAGCAGTCCGACCGTGGGGTACTACGAGCAGTACTTC; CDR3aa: CASSPTVGYYEQYF
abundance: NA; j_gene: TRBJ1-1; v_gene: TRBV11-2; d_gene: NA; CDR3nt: TGTGCCAGCAGCTTGGGTGGCATTTCCACTGAAGCTTTCTTT; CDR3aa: CASSLGGISTEAFF
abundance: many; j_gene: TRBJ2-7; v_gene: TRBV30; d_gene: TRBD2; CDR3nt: TGTGCCTGGAGTCCAATAGCGGGGGGCTACGAGCAGTACTTC; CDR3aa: CAWSPIAGGYEQYF
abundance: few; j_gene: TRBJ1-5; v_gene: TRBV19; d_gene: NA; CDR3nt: TGTGCCAGTAGGAGGACAGCCCTCTATAGCAATCAGCCCCAGCATTTT; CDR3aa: CASRRTALYSNQPQHF
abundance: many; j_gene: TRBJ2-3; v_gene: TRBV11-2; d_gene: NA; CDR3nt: TGTGCCAGCAGCTTGGCGGGTTGGGATACGCAGTATTTT; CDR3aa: CASSLAGWDTQYF
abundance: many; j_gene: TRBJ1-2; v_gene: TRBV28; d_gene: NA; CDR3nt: TGTGCCACCTATGGACCGAACCTCTATGGCTACACCTTC; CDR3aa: CATYGPNLYGYTF
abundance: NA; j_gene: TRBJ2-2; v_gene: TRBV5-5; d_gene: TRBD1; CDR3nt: TGTGCCAGCAGCCCGAAACGACAGGGGCCCCTCATCACCGGGGAGCTGTTTTTT; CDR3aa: CASSPKRQGPLITGELFF
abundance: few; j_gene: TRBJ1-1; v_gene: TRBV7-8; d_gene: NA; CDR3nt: TGTGCCAGCAGCTTACTCCGGGCGGGGGCGGTAGGAACTGAAGCTTTCTTT; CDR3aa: CASSLLRAGAVGTEAFF
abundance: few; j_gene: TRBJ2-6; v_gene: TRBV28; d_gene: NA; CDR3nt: TGTGCCAGCAGTTCCCCTTCCGCTGGGGCCAACGTCCTGACTTTC; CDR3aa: CASSSPSAGANVLTF
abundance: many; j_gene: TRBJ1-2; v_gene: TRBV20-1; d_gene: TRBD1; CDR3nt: TGCAGTGCTTACAGGGGGGAAGGCTATGGCTACACCTTC; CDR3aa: CSAYRGEGYGYTF
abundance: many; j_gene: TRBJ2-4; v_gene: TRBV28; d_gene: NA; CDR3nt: TGTGCCAGCACCTTCCCGGCAGGGGACATTCAGTACTTC; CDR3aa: CASTFPAGDIQYF
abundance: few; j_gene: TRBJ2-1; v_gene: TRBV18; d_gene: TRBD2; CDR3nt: TGTGCCAGCTCACCACCCCAAGGACTAGCGGGAAACAATGAGCAGTTCTTC; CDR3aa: CASSPPQGLAGNNEQFF
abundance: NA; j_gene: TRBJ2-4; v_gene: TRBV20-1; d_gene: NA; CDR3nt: TGCAGTGCAAAGGATCCCCACTTAGCCAAAAACATTCAGTACTTC; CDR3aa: CSAKDPHLAKNIQYF
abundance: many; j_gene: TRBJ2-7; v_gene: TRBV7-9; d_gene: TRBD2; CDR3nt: TGTGCCAGCCAGGCTAGCGGGACCTACGAGCAGTACTTC; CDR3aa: CASQASGTYEQYF
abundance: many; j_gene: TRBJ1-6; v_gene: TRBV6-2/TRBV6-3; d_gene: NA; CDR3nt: TGTGCCAGCAGTTGGGGCAGCCAATCACCCCTCCACTTT; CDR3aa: CASSWGSQSPLHF
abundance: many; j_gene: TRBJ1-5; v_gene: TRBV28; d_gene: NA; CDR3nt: TGTGCCAGCACCCAAGGGGGTCTCACGGGTCAGCCCCAGCATTTT; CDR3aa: CASTQGGLTGQPQHF
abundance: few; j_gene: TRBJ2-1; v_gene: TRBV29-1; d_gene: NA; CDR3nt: TGCAGCGCAAGGGGGGCGGGGAAGGGTAATGAGCAGTTCTTC; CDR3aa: CSARGAGKGNEQFF
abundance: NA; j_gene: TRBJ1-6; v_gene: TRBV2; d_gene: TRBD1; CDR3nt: TGTGCCAGCAGAGAACCAGGGGGCCATTCACCCCTCCACTTT; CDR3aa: CASREPGGHSPLHF
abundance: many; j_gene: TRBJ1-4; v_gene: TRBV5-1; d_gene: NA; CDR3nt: TGCGCCAGCAGCTTGGTCCCGGGTGAAAAACTGTTTTTT; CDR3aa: CASSLVPGEKLFF
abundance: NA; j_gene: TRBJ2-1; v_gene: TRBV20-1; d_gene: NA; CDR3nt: TGCAGTGCTAGAGATCAGAGAATGGGGAGGTCCTACAATGAGCAGTTCTTC; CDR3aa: CSARDQRMGRSYNEQFF
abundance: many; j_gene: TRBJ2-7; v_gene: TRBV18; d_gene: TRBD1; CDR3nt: TGTGCCAGCTCACCGGAGGACAGGGGGCTATACGAGCAGTACTTC; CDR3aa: CASSPEDRGLYEQYF
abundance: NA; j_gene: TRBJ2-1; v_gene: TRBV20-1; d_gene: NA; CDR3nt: TGCAGTGCTAGAGGTTGGTACACTGCGGGATCCTACGAGCAGTTCTTC; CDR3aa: CSARGWYTAGSYEQFF
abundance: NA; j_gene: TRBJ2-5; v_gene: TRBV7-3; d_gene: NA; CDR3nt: TGTGCCAGCAGCGAGGGTCTTTCGGAGACCCAGTACTTC; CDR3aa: CASSEGLSETQYF
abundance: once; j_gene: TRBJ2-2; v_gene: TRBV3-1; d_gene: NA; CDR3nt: TGTGCCAGCAGCGAAGCGGAACACACCGGGGAGCTGTTTTTT; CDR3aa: CASSEAEHTGELFF
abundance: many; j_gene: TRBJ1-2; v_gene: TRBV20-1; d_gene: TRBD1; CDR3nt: TGCAGTGCTGCCAACAGGGACAGGGGCTATGGCTACACCTTC; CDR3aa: CSAANRDRGYGYTF
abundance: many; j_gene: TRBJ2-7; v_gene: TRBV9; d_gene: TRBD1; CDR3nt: TGTGCCAGCAGCGACGGACAGGGAAGGTCCTACGAGCAGTACTTC; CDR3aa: CASSDGQGRSYEQYF
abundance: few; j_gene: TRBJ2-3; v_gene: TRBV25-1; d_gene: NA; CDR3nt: TGTGCCAGCAGTGAGCGAGCTAGCGCGACCACAGATACGCAGTATTTT; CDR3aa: CASSERASATTDTQYF
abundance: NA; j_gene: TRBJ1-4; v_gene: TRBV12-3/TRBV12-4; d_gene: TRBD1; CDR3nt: TGTGCCAGCGGACAGGGGGCGCGTGAAAAACTGTTTTTT; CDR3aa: CASGQGAREKLFF
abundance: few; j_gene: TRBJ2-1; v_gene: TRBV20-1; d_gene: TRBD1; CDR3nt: TGCAGTGCTAGACGGACAGGGAACAATGAGCAGTTCTTC; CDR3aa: CSARRTGNNEQFF
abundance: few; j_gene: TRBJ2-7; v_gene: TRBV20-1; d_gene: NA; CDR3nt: TGCAGTGCTGATCACCCCGGAGCCTACGAGCAGTACTTC; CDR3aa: CSADHPGAYEQYF
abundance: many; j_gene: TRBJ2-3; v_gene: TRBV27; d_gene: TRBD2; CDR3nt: TGTGCCAGCCGCCTAGCGGGTGGGGCAGATACGCAGTATTTT; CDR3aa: CASRLAGGADTQYF
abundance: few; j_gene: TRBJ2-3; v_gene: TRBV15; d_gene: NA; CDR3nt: TGTGCCACCAGCAGAGATCCCTCGGGCGGGACTAGCACAGATACGCAGTATTTT; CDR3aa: CATSRDPSGGTSTDTQYF
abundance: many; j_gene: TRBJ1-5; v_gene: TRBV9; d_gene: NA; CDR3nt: TGTGCCAGCAGCGTAGGGTGGGGCGATAATCAGCCCCAGCATTTT; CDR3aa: CASSVGWGDNQPQHF
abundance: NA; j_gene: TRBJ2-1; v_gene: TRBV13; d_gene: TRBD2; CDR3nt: TGTGCCAGCTTGACTAGCGTAACAACCTACAATGAGCAGTTCTTC; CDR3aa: CASLTSVTTYNEQFF
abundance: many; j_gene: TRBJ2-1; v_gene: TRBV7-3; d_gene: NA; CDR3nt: TGTGCCAGCAGCGGGACGAGCTCCTACAATGAGCAGTTCTTC; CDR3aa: CASSGTSSYNEQFF
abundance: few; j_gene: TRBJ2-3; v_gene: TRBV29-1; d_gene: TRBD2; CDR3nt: TGCAGCTTCGGCACTAGCGGGAGGGCCTACACGCAGTATTTT; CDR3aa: CSFGTSGRAYTQYF
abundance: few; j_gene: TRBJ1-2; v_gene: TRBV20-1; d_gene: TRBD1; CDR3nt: TGCAGTGCTGGAAAGACAGGGGATGGGGACTATGGCTACACCTTC; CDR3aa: CSAGKTGDGDYGYTF
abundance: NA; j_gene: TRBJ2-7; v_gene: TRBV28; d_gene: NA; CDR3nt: TGTGCCACCACGGACTCAGCGCACGAGCAGTACTTC; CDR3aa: CATTDSAHEQYF